This entry features one T cell receptor (beta chain) sequence. The data derive from a study of blood T cell repertoires in COVID-19. Study-level information: Sites in the United States, Italy and Spain provided acute and convalescent COVID-19 samples. In each case, the material was cDNA or gDNA derived from T cells, B-cell-depleted T cells, or PBMCs.

Trimming removed 8 bases at V and 4 bases at J, with 11 bases between. Per the germline V gene, CDR1 is ENHRY and CDR2 is SYGVKD. The CDR3 contains 12 residues. Authors' data handling: Nucleated cell number was recorded as an estimate derived from reference gene primer amplification. Clones were sequenced by immunoSEQ multiplex PCR, and TCRdb holds only the in-frame ones, with some missing. The V and J calls and clone size are taken from that table; D and trimming were inferred from the DNA. The sample shows 53,000 or so clones, 85% to 95% of them seen only once. The sequenced material came from peripheral blood. This chain uses TRBV10-3 with TRBJ1-2; weak D call: TRBD1 (5 bases). This TCR was recovered from a human donor in a cohort sampled during active COVID-19. The CDR3 nucleotides read TGTGCCATCGCCAGGGAGGGCTATGGCTACACCTTC. Amino acids: CAIAREGYGYTF.